These T cell receptor beta chains were read from a single sample in a study of radiation and T cells in renal cell carcinoma. The data were produced by immunoSEQ multiplex PCR, yet TCRdb's version contains in-frame clones alone and is incomplete. The table lists about 22,000 clones, about 80% of them singletons. The material was blood, obtained from a patient whose treatment included radiotherapy and nephrectomy. The receptors stem from a man aged 55 to 70 with renal cell carcinoma. Each CDR3 is given with its conserved first and last residue. The order of the fields is V gene, J gene, CDR3 protein.

TRBV11-2,TRBJ1-2,CASSPEHGVVYGYTF
TRBV20-1,TRBJ1-2,CSATNKGGYTF
TRBV6-5,TRBJ2-7,CASSDRTAYEQYF
TRBV7-2,TRBJ1-2,CASSLGQGSYGYTF
TRBV6-1,TRBJ2-7,CASSVAGYEQYF
TRBV6-6,TRBJ1-1,CASSLTGPYNTEAFF
TRBV15,TRBJ1-2,CATSRGRLYGYTF
TRBV5-5,TRBJ1-3,CASSLYPSSGNTIYF
TRBV5-4,TRBJ1-2,CASTNRGQMDGYTF
TRBV11-2,TRBJ2-6,CASSPWDRRSGANVLTF
TRBV30,TRBJ2-3,CACIGTSGTTDTQYF
TRBV5-4,TRBJ2-5,CASSLGLGDETQYF
TRBV19,TRBJ2-2,CASRPGLAGGHDTGELFF
TRBV7-8,TRBJ2-2,CASSTTTQSGELFF